Listed below are T cell receptor beta chains from one sample, sequenced in a study of beta chain features in type 1 diabetes. TCRdb's table, derived via immunoSEQ multiplex PCR, lists solely in-frame clones and lacks some. The sample consists of 390,000 or so clones, over 11% of them appearing once. Sequencing was carried out using naive CD4+ T cells from blood. The source is a man aged 25-45 years in good health. Each CDR3 is given with its conserved first and last residue. A D gene is named only where the DNA matches it firmly. The size of a clone is reported for some rows only, either as once, few or many, or as a class for expanded clones.

d_gene	j_gene	v_gene	len	abundance	CDR3nt	CDR3aa
.	TRBJ2-3	TRBV14	17	.	TGTGCCAGCAGCTCGCTTAGGGGGCTTCAAGCGGGAGATACGCAGTATTTT	CASSSLRGLQAGDTQYF
.	TRBJ2-3	TRBV6-5	14	.	TGTGCCACGTGGCGGGACTCGGGCACAGATACGCAGTATTTT	CATWRDSGTDTQYF
.	TRBJ1-1	TRBV5-4	13	.	TGTGCCAGCAGCTTGGAGGGGAACACTGAAGCTTTCTTT	CASSLEGNTEAFF
.	TRBJ2-3	TRBV29-1	13	few	TGCAGCGTTGAAAACCCTAGCACAGATACGCAGTATTTT	CSVENPSTDTQYF
TRBD2	TRBJ2-1	TRBV18	15	.	TGTGCCAGCTCACCTTTAGCGGGAGATGGCGATGAGCAGTTCTTC	CASSPLAGDGDEQFF
.	TRBJ2-2	TRBV9	15	.	TGTGCCAGCAGCGTAGAGGGGTTGGGGACCGGGGAGCTGTTTTTT	CASSVEGLGTGELFF
TRBD1	TRBJ2-7	TRBV5-1	13	few	TGCGCCAGCAGGACCGGGACAGGGGATGAGCAGTACTTC	CASRTGTGDEQYF
TRBD1	TRBJ1-2	TRBV29-1	13	few	TGCAGCGCCTCAGGGGGATCTAACTATGGCTACACCTTC	CSASGGSNYGYTF
.	TRBJ1-2	TRBV20-1	10	.	TGCAGTGCTCAGAAGTATGGCTACACCTTC	CSAQKYGYTF
TRBD2	TRBJ2-1	TRBV7-9	14	.	TGTGCCAGCAGCTTAGCCGGGAGGGCCGGGGAGCAGTTCTTC	CASSLAGRAGEQFF
.	TRBJ1-2	TRBV20-1	11	.	TGCAGTGCTAGAGAGATAAAGGGCTACACCTTC	CSAREIKGYTF
TRBD2	TRBJ2-5	TRBV19	15	.	TGTGCCAGTAGGCCTAGCGGGCCTTGGATGGAGACCCAGTACTTC	CASRPSGPWMETQYF
.	TRBJ1-4	TRBV7-2	15	few	TGTGCCAGCAGCTTATGGGGTCAGGGTCATGAAAAACTGTTTTTT	CASSLWGQGHEKLFF
TRBD2	TRBJ2-3	TRBV11-1	17	few	TGTGCCAGCAGCCGAGTCCGACTAGCGGGAGTCAGAGATACGCAGTATTTT	CASSRVRLAGVRDTQYF
TRBD1	TRBJ2-5	TRBV15	15	few	TGTGCCACCAGAGGTTCAGGGGGCATACAAGAGACCCAGTACTTC	CATRGSGGIQETQYF
TRBD1	TRBJ2-5	TRBV27	14	few	TGTGCCAGCAGACCGACAGGGGGCAGAGAGACCCAGTACTTC	CASRPTGGRETQYF
.	TRBJ2-6	TRBV7-2	16	.	TGTGCCAGCAGCCCGGTGGGGGGCTCTGGGGCCAACGTCCTGACTTTC	CASSPVGGSGANVLTF
TRBD1	TRBJ2-1	TRBV29-1	12	few	TGCAGCGTCGACAGGGGGTACAATGAGCAGTTCTTC	CSVDRGYNEQFF
TRBD2	TRBJ2-5	TRBV9	16	.	TGTGCCAGCAGCGCTCTAGCGGGAGTGCTCCAAGAGACCCAGTACTTC	CASSALAGVLQETQYF
TRBD2	TRBJ2-3	TRBV5-6	15	few	TGTGCCAGCAGCAGACCCGGGACTAGGTCAGATACGCAGTATTTT	CASSRPGTRSDTQYF
.	TRBJ2-3	TRBV18	15	few	TGTGCCAGCTCACCTTCTAGTGACAGAACAGATACGCAGTATTTT	CASSPSSDRTDTQYF
.	TRBJ1-1	TRBV7-9	12	.	TGTGCCAGCAGCAGGCCTAGGACTGAAGCTTTCTTT	CASSRPRTEAFF
.	TRBJ2-1	TRBV11-3	16	few	TGTGCCAGCAGAGATTCGGACAGCAGCTCCTACAATGAGCAGTTCTTC	CASRDSDSSSYNEQFF
TRBD1	TRBJ2-1	TRBV30	14	.	TGTGCCTGGACAAGGGACAGGGCGTACAATGAGCAGTTCTTC	CAWTRDRAYNEQFF
TRBD1	TRBJ1-5	TRBV19	15	.	TGTGCCAGTAGTATCCTGGGGACAGAAAATCAGCCCCAGCATTTT	CASSILGTENQPQHF
TRBD2	TRBJ2-7	TRBV13	14	once	TGTGCCAGCAGCTTACAACTAGCGGGGACCGAGCAGTACTTC	CASSLQLAGTEQYF
.	TRBJ1-3	TRBV25-1	12	.	TGTGCCAGCGTAGGATCTCTCGGCACCATATATTTT	CASVGSLGTIYF
.	TRBJ2-5	TRBV5-5	15	few	TGTGCCAGCAGCTTGGGGTGGGACCGCCAAGAGACCCAGTACTTC	CASSLGWDRQETQYF
TRBD2	TRBJ2-1	TRBV11-1	15	.	TGTGCCAGCAGCTTTCTAGCGGGAGGGTACAATGAGCAGTTCTTC	CASSFLAGGYNEQFF
.	TRBJ2-5	TRBV4-1	15	few	TGCGCCAGCAGCCATGCCTATGGGGGAGCCGAGACCCAGTACTTC	CASSHAYGGAETQYF
.	TRBJ2-4	TRBV5-6	14	few	TGTGCCAGCAGCTCTGCCGTTTTGAGAGACATTCAGTACTTC	CASSSAVLRDIQYF
.	TRBJ2-7	TRBV7-6	14	.	TGTGCCAGCAGCCGGACGGATAGCTCCTACGAGCAGTACTTC	CASSRTDSSYEQYF
.	TRBJ2-1	TRBV29-1	12	many	TGCAGCGGCAGGTTAACCTACAATGAGCAGTTCTTC	CSGRLTYNEQFF
TRBD2	TRBJ2-4	TRBV29-1	14	few	TGCAGCGCCGTAGGACTAGGGGCCAAAAACATTCAGTACTTC	CSAVGLGAKNIQYF
TRBD2	TRBJ2-1	TRBV9	15	few	TGTGCCAGCAGCGAAGGACTAGCCATTTACAATGAGCAGTTCTTC	CASSEGLAIYNEQFF
.	TRBJ2-1	TRBV25-1	14	.	TGTGCCAGCAGGCCCGACGGCCTCCCCAATGAGCAGTTCTTC	CASRPDGLPNEQFF
.	TRBJ1-2	TRBV7-9	16	few	TGTGCCAGCAGCAGGACAGCTACAGTTATTAACTATGGCTACACCTTC	CASSRTATVINYGYTF